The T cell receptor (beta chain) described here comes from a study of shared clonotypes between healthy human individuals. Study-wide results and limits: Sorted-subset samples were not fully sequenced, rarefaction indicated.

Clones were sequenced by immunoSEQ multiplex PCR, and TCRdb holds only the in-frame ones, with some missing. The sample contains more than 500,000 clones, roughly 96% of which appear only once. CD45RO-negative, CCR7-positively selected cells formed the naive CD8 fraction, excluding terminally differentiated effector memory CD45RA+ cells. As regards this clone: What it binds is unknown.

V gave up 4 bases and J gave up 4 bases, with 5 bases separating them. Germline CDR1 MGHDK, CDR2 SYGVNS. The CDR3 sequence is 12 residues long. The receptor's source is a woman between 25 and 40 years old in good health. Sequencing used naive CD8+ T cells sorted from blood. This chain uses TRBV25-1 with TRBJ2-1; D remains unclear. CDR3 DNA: TGTGCCAGCAGTGGCGAATACAATGAGCAGTTCTTC. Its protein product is CASSGEYNEQFF.